This T cell receptor beta chain was captured by sequencing in a study of coeliac disease. Study-level findings and limits: Active celiac intraepithelial and lamina propria samples had lower TRB and TRG clonality than control samples. Only 1 of 6 controls, but 9 of 18 coeliac samples, showed published gliadin-specific TRB sequences. The authors judged this method unsuitable for unbiased gliadin-specific T cell detection.

Notes on this clone: Its antigen remains unknown.

The assay was immunoSEQ multiplex PCR, and TCRdb's table has in-frame clones only and misses some. The sample yields 6,500 or so clones, around two thirds seen once. The sequence came from a man aged 45-65 years with active celiac disease. The sample comprised lamina propria lymphocytes from the gut.

Here the CDR3 DNA reads TGTGCCAGCAGTAACGGACAGGGGTACACCGGGGAGCTGTTTTTT. It codes for CASSNGQGYTGELFF. The J gene is TRBJ2-2, the V gene TRBV2; 9 bases match TRBD1. Looked up from germline, CDR1 is SNHLY and CDR2 is FYNNEI. This CDR3 region has 15 residues. Trimming at V came to 5 bases and at J to 3 bases, leaving 4 bases not matched to a gene.